This T cell receptor (beta chain) was documented in a study of early T cells in non-severe SARS-CoV-2 infection. On the study more broadly: Unsorted whole-blood RNA was sequenced in bulk, leaving chains unpaired.

This clonotype was seen ten or more times. Germline CDR1 and CDR2: ENHRY and SYGVKD. The CDR3 totals 18 residues. Trimming took 2 bases from V and 8 from J; bases not matched to a gene: 12. In the library, individual cDNA molecules carried attached unique molecular identifiers. TCRdb re-derived calls from the 5' RACE reads in MiXCR, one entry per CDR3 protein. The profile shows tens of thousands of distinct CDR3 sequences, under 7.5% of them singletons. Source material: whole blood. This TCR derives from an adult who was a healthcare worker with PCR-confirmed SARS-CoV-2 infection or an uninfected control (not recorded which). V is TRBV10-3 and J is TRBJ2-1, with 13 bases fitting TRBD2. In DNA, the CDR3 is TGTGCCATCAGTGAGCCAAAAGGGACTAGCGGGATCGGGGATGAGCAGTTCTTC. Translating gives CAISEPKGTSGIGDEQFF.